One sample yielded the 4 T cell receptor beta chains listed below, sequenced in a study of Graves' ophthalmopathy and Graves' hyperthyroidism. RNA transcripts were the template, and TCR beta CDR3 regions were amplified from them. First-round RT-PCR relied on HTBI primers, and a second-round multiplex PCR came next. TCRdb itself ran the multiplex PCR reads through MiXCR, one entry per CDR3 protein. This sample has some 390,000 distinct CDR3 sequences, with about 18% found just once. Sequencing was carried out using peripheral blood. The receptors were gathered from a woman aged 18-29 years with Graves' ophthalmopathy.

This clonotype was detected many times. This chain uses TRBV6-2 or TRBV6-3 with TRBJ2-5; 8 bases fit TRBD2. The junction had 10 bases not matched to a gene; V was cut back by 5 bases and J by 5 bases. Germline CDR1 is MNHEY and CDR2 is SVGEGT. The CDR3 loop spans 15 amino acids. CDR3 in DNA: TGTGCCAGCAGTCCGCCGAGCGGGGGAGAGGAGACCCAGTACTTC. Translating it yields CASSPPSGGEETQYF.

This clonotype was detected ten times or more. CDR3 coding DNA: TGTGCCAGCAGTCTGCGCCACTGGCGGGAGCACGAGCAGTACTTC. It encodes CASSLRHWREHEQYF. This chain connects TRBV27 to TRBJ2-7; 7 positions agree with TRBD2. Germline V gives CDR1 MNHEY, CDR2 SMNVEV (reference sequence). This CDR3 has 15 residues. V lost 5 bases to trimming and J lost 5 bases; unmatched junction nucleotides: 12.

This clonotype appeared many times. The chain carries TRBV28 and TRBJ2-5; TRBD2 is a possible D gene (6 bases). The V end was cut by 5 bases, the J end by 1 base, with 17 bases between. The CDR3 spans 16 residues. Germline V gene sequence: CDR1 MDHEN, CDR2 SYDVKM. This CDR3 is CASSSRDGSPQETQYF. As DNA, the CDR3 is TGTGCCAGCAGTAGCCGGGACGGGAGCCCCCAAGAGACCCAGTACTTC.

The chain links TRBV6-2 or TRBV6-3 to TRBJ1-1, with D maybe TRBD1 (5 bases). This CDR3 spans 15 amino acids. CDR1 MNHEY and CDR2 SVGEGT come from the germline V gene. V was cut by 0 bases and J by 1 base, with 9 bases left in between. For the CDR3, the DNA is TGTGCCAGCAGTTACTCAGGACACCAGAACACTGAAGCTTTCTTT. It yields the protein CASSYSGHQNTEAFF.